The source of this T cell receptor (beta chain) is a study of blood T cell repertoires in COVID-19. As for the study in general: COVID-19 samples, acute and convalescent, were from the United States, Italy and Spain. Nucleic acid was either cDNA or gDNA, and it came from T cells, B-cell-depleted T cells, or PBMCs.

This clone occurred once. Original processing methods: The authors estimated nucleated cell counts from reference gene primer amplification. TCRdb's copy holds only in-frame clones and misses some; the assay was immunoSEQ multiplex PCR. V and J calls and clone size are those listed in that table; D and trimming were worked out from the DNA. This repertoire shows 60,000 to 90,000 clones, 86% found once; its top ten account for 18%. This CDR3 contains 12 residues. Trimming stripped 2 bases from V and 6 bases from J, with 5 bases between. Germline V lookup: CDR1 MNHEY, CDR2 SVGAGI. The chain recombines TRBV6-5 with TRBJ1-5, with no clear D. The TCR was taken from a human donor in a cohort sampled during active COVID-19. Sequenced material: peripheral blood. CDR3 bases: TGTGCCAGCAGTTACCCGGGTCAGCCCCAGCATTTT. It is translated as CASSYPGQPQHF.